One and the same sample provided the 7 T cell receptor beta chains below, sequenced in a study of OX40 agonist ivuxolimab in advanced cancers. The data were produced by immunoSEQ multiplex PCR, yet TCRdb's version contains in-frame clones alone and is incomplete. The table includes 100,000 or so clones, just over 90% detected once. The sample was CD4+ or CD8+ T cells sorted from blood, taken in a trial of the OX40 agonist ivuxolimab. These receptors all come from an adult with an advanced solid tumor such as melanoma, head and neck, liver or kidney cancer.

The table lists this clone with a few counts. The CDR3 sequence is CSAKSGYGYTF. CDR3 DNA sequence: TGCAGTGCTAAGAGTGGGTATGGCTACACCTTC. The chain joins TRBV20-1 to TRBJ1-2; D unclear. Trimming shortened V by 4 bases and J by 5 bases, and 8 bases separated the two germline ends. Germline-derived CDR1 and CDR2 are DFQATT and SNEGSKA (reference sequence). This CDR3 contains 11 residues.

This chain uses TRBV6-6 with TRBJ2-4, with TRBD1 matching over 7 bases. V shed 10 bases and J 5 bases; nucleotides not matched to a gene: 5. The CDR3 length is 12 residues. Germline V gene data show CDR1 as MNHNY and CDR2 as SVGAGI (reference sequence). CDR3 sequence reads: CATRDSQNIQYF. The DNA of the CDR3 is TGTGCCACTCGGGACAGCCAAAACATTCAGTACTTC.

The chain has TRBV18 and TRBJ1-3, with D perhaps matching TRBD1 (6 bases). The V end was cut by 1 base, the J end by 0 bases, with 7 bases between. The V gene's germline CDR1 is KGHSH and CDR2 LQKENI. The CDR3 totals 15 residues. The CDR3: CASSPQQGSGNTIYF. CDR3 bases: TGTGCCAGCTCACCACAACAGGGCTCTGGAAACACCATATATTTT.

The table lists this clone with a count of one. V usage is TRBV18 and J usage is TRBJ2-5; the match to TRBD2 covers 7 bases. CDR1 is KGHSH, CDR2 LQKENI, per germline. The CDR3 loop spans 15 amino acids. J gave up 2 bases and V 4 bases, and 7 bases lay outside the gene matches. CDR3 nucleotide sequence: TGTGCCAGCTCACGGAGACTAGCAGATCAAGAGACCCAGTACTTC. This sequence encodes CASSRRLADQETQYF.

The chain carries TRBV18 and TRBJ1-2; 12 positions agree with TRBD1. V shed 6 bases, J shed 5 bases, and the junction held 10 bases outside the gene matches. The CDR3 consists of 16 residues. CDR1 KGHSH and CDR2 LQKENI come from the germline V gene. The CDR3 spells CASSGGTGGADYGYTF. CDR3 DNA sequence: TGTGCCAGCTCCGGTGGGACAGGGGGCGCAGATTATGGCTACACCTTC.

The chain has TRBV7-9 and TRBJ2-7, with D possibly TRBD2 on 5 matching bases. Germline CDR1 reads SEHNR; CDR2 reads FQNEAQ (reference sequence). The V gene lost 3 bases and the J gene lost 2 bases, with 8 bases spanning the gap. The CDR3 covers 13 residues. CDR3 nucleotide sequence: TGTGCCAGCAGCTTCCGGGGTCCCTACGAGCAGTACTTC. Its translation is CASSFRGPYEQYF.

The chain recombines TRBV6-1 with TRBJ2-5; D possibly corresponds to TRBD2 (6 bases). The CDR3 totals 18 residues. The germline gives CDR1 MNHNS, CDR2 SASEGT. V lost 2 bases and J lost 2, with 21 bases in between. DNA of the CDR3: TGTGCCAGCAGTGAATGGGACGCCCAGGGAGGTCGGCAAGAGACCCAGTACTTC. Translating it yields CASSEWDAQGGRQETQYF.